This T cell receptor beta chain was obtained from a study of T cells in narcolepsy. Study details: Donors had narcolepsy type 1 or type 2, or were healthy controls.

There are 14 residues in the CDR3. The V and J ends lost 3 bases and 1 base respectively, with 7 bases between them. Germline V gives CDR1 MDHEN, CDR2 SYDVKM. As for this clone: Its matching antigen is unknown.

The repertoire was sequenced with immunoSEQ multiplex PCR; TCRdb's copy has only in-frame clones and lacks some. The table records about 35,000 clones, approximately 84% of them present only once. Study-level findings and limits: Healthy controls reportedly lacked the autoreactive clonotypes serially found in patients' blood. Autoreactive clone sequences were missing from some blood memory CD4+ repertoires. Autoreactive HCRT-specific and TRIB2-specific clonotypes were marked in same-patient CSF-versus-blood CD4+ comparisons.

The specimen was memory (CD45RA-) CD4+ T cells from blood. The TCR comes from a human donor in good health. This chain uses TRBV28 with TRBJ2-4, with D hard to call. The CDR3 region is CASSLDRAKNIQYF. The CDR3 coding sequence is TGTGCCAGCAGTTTGGATAGGGCCAAAAACATTCAGTACTTC.